The source of this T cell receptor beta chain is a study of identical twins. One entry per CDR3 protein results from TCRdb running MiXCR on the 5' RACE reads. Of about 150,000 distinct CDR3 sequences in the sample, roughly 3.3% are singletons; the top ten hold more than 6.5%. This clonotype was observed many times. The CDR3 sequence is 14 residues long. Trimming shortened V by 5 bases and J by 8 bases, and 16 bases separated the two germline ends. The V gene's germline CDR1 is LNHDA and CDR2 SQIVND (reference sequence). This sequence was found in a man between 18 and 29 years old in good health. The chain links TRBV19 to TRBJ2-1; D may correspond to TRBD1 or TRBD2 (5 bases each). The sample was memory T cells sorted from blood. CDR3 residues: CASSPSGSGDEQFF. CDR3 nucleotide sequence: TGTGCCAGTAGTCCTTCAGGGAGCGGCGATGAGCAGTTCTTC.